Each of the 23 T cell receptor beta chains below was sequenced from the same sample in a study of blood T cells in healthy people across ages. Next came a second PCR, run for about 7 to 11 cycles, which used a sample-barcoded 5' primer along with a J-beta primer mix. TCRdb re-called the 5' RACE reads with MiXCR, one entry per CDR3 protein. The table has around 1,100,000 distinct CDR3 sequences, roughly two fifths seen once. The sample consisted of blood. Receptor source: a man aged 18-30 years in good health.

V and J are TRBV20-1 and TRBJ2-7, with 8 bases aligning to TRBD2. This CDR3 contains 15 residues. The trim removed 0 bases at V and 0 bases at J, leaving 4 bases unmatched. The germline CDR1 and CDR2 sequences are DFQATT and SNEGSKA (reference sequence). The CDR3 is CSAREARGVSYEQYF. The CDR3, as DNA: TGCAGTGCTAGAGAGGCGCGGGGGGTCTCCTACGAGCAGTACTTC.

V and J are TRBV7-2 and TRBJ1-2; D is perhaps TRBD1 (5 bases). The CDR3 has 14 amino acids. Trimming cost V 5 bases and J 1 base, with 11 bases left between them. Germline V lookup: CDR1 SGHTA, CDR2 FQGNSA. The CDR3 protein is CASSVGDGNYGYTF. CDR3 sequence (DNA): TGTGCCAGCAGCGTAGGGGACGGTAACTATGGCTACACCTTC.

The chain combines TRBV5-1 with TRBJ2-5; D unclear. This CDR3 is built from 15 residues. Germline loops: CDR1 SGHRS, CDR2 YFSETQ. V lost 1 base, J lost 4 bases, and 14 bases lay in between. In DNA form, the CDR3 reads TGCGCCAGCAGCTTGAATTCCCCGACCTCAGAGACCCAGTACTTC. Translation: CASSLNSPTSETQYF.

A few counts support this clonotype. The V and J genes are TRBV12-3 or TRBV12-4 and TRBJ2-3; 7 nucleotides match TRBD2. With 3 bases clipped from V and 4 bases from J, the junction kept 7 bases outside the gene matches. The CDR3 spans 15 residues. CDR3: CASSFLGGSADTQYF. CDR3 bases: TGTGCCAGCAGTTTTCTGGGGGGGAGCGCAGATACGCAGTATTTT.

This clonotype was counted once. The chain carries TRBV21-1 and TRBJ1-4. TRBV21-1 is reported as a pseudogene. This CDR3 spans 15 amino acids. The CDR3 is CASSKDTPTNEKLFF. CDR3 coding DNA: TGTGCCAGCAGCAAAGACACGCCAACTAATGAAAAACTGTTTTTT.

This chain links TRBV7-2 with TRBJ1-4; 8 bases fit TRBD1. Germline V gives CDR1 SGHTA, CDR2 FQGNSA. This CDR3 has 14 amino acids. The J segment lost 7 bases and the V segment lost 1 base, leaving 2 bases of the junction unmatched. This CDR3 reads CASSLGTGSEKLFF. DNA of the CDR3: TGTGCCAGCAGCTTAGGGACAGGGAGTGAAAAACTGTTTTTT.

The chain has TRBV12-3 or TRBV12-4 and TRBJ2-1; the D gene is possibly TRBD1 (7 bases). This CDR3 has 13 residues. Trimming removed 8 bases at V and 4 bases at J, with 12 bases between. The CDR3 bases are TGTGCCAGCGGGCGGGGACAGTACAATGAGCAGTTCTTC. This translates into CASGRGQYNEQFF.

V and J are TRBV29-1 and TRBJ1-1; D call uncertain. The CDR3 runs to 13 residues. Trimming took 4 bases from V and 0 from J, leaving 9 bases between them. From germline, CDR1 is SQVTM and CDR2 ANQGSEA. The CDR3, as DNA: TGCAGCGTTGTAAGGGTATTGAACACTGAAGCTTTCTTT. Encoded protein: CSVVRVLNTEAFF.

The rearrangement joins TRBV4-3 to TRBJ2-3; D gene unclear. CDR3 length equals 16 residues. V lost 4 bases to trimming and J lost 2 bases, with 16 bases between them. CDR1 and CDR2 from the germline V gene are LGHNA and YSLEER. The chain's CDR3 is CASSRTRTDNTDTQYF. CDR3 in DNA: TGCGCCAGCAGCCGGACCCGAACCGACAACACAGATACGCAGTATTTT.

The chain joins TRBV6-5 to TRBJ1-2; 7 bases agree with TRBD1. Germline values: CDR1 MNHEY, CDR2 SVGAGI. With 0 bases clipped from V and 7 bases from J, the junction kept 5 bases outside the gene matches. The CDR3 spans 14 residues. The CDR3 DNA follows: TGTGCCAGCAGTTACTCGATGCGACAGGGTGGCTACACCTTC. Translated: CASSYSMRQGGYTF.

The CDR3 nucleotides are TGTGCCAGCAGCTACCACCAGGGCAATGAGCAGTTCTTC. Protein: CASSYHQGNEQFF. The V and J genes are TRBV11-2 and TRBJ2-1; TRBD1 is a possible D gene (5 bases). Germline lookup yields CDR1 SGHAT and CDR2 FQNNGV. The CDR3 runs 13 residues. Trimming removed 4 bases at V and 6 bases at J, with 10 bases between.

This clonotype came up a few times. The chain uses TRBV6-2 or TRBV6-3 and TRBJ1-2; D call uncertain. Looked up from germline, CDR1 is MNHEY and CDR2 is SVGEGT. The CDR3 length is 13 residues. Trimming shortened V by 6 bases and J by 8 bases, and 16 bases separated the two germline ends. DNA for the CDR3: TGTGCCAGCAGCCAAACCCGGGATGGCGGCTACACCTTC. Protein product: CASSQTRDGGYTF.

In this sample, this clonotype turned up a few times. The gene calls are TRBV27 and TRBJ2-1; TRBD1 matches 9 bases. Germline V gives CDR1 MNHEY, CDR2 SMNVEV (reference sequence). Trimming removed 2 bases from V and 5 bases from J; junction bases left unmatched: 4. This CDR3 is 15 amino acids long. The DNA for the CDR3 is TGTGCCAGCAGTTTAGGGGACAGGGTCAACAATGAGCAGTTCTTC. Encoded protein: CASSLGDRVNNEQFF.

The genes are TRBV7-2 and TRBJ2-7; D gene uncertain. Trimming stripped 3 bases from V and 2 bases from J, with 5 bases between. The CDR3 totals 12 residues. The germline V gene has CDR1 SGHTA and CDR2 FQGNSA. CDR3 protein: CASSFMTYEQYF. The CDR3 coding sequence is TGTGCCAGCAGCTTTATGACCTACGAGCAGTACTTC.

This clonotype was picked up many times. The V call is TRBV10-3, the J call TRBJ1-6, with 7 bases identical to TRBD1. Germline assignment: CDR1 ENHRY and CDR2 SYGVKD. V lost 3 bases to trimming and J lost 7 bases; unmatched junction nucleotides: 3. CDR3 size: 14 residues. CDR3 nucleotide sequence: TGTGCCATCAGTGAAGAAGGGGGCAATTCACCCCTCCACTTT. Translated, it gives CAISEEGGNSPLHF.

With respect to this clonotype: A much larger clone sits a single nucleotide away, making a read error possible. The rearrangement uses TRBV12-3 or TRBV12-4 and TRBJ2-3, with a tentative D call TRBD1 (6 bases). The length of the CDR3 is 15 residues. The V and J ends lost 3 bases and 8 bases respectively, with 18 bases between them. CDR3: CASSFPQGEVGTQYF. CDR3 in DNA: TGTGCCAGCAGTTTTCCACAGGGAGAGGTGGGTACGCAGTATTTT.

The J gene is TRBJ2-7, the V gene TRBV6-6; weak D call: TRBD1 (7 bases). The J call could be wrong; TRBJ2-5 is a better fit for the DNA end. This CDR3 is built from 11 residues. Germline CDR1 reads MNHNY; CDR2 reads SVGAGI (reference sequence). The CDR3, as DNA: TGTGCCAGCATCCAGGGGGGGACCCAGTACTTC. Translating gives CASIQGGTQYF.

V gene TRBV30 combines with J gene TRBJ2-3, with D perhaps TRBD1 or TRBD2 (5 bases each). This CDR3 is built from 18 residues. With 1 base removed from V and 1 base from J, the gap between germline ends came to 21 bases. Germline CDR1 reads GTSNPN; CDR2 reads SVGIG (reference sequence). CDR3 sequence reads: CAWSASGRFGSRTDTQYF. The CDR3 DNA sequence: TGTGCCTGGAGTGCATCGGGGCGATTTGGGTCCCGCACAGATACGCAGTATTTT.

This clonotype was counted a few times. The rearrangement uses TRBV25-1 and TRBJ1-1; D is undetermined. The CDR3 spans 14 residues. Trimming took 6 bases from V and 1 from J, leaving 12 bases between them. The germline CDR1 and CDR2 sequences are MGHDK and SYGVNS. CDR3 in amino acids: CASRGPSPNTEAFF. Here the CDR3 DNA reads TGTGCCAGCAGAGGTCCCTCCCCGAACACTGAAGCTTTCTTT.

A few counts support this clonotype. This chain links TRBV7-8 with TRBJ2-5, with D perhaps being TRBD1 or TRBD2 (7 bases each). V was clipped by 0 bases and J by 4 bases, with 18 bases between them. Looked up from germline, CDR1 is SGHVS and CDR2 is FQNEAQ. CDR3 length: 17 amino acids. CDR3 nucleotides: TGTGCCAGCAGCTTAGCGGGAGGGACAGCCACAAGAGAGACCCAGTACTTC. It codes for CASSLAGGTATRETQYF.

The rearrangement links TRBV10-3 to TRBJ2-5; tentatively, D is TRBD2 (7 bases). The CDR3 is made up of 15 amino acids. V was cut by 4 bases and J by 11 bases, with 23 bases left in between. Germline loops: CDR1 ENHRY, CDR2 SYGVKD. The CDR3 loop is CAISGGGDAYNEQYF. The CDR3 DNA reads as TGTGCCATCAGTGGGGGGGGCGATGCCTACAATGAGCAGTACTTC.

This clonotype was observed a few times. The chain combines TRBV30 with TRBJ1-1; unclear D gene. The germline CDR1 and CDR2 sequences are GTSNPN and SVGIG (reference sequence). There are 13 residues in the CDR3. V lost 2 bases and J 0 bases, leaving 7 bases between the germline ends. Written as DNA, the CDR3 is TGTGCCTGGAGTAATAGCTTGAACACTGAAGCTTTCTTT. It is translated as CAWSNSLNTEAFF.

This sequence joins TRBV2 and TRBJ2-1, with D tentatively TRBD2 (6 bases). The CDR3 spans 14 residues. V was pared by 7 bases and J by 3 bases, with 13 bases between. Germline assignment: CDR1 SNHLY and CDR2 FYNNEI. CDR3 bases: TGTGCCAGCAAGGGCGGGGATCACTACAATGAGCAGTTCTTC. This codes for CASKGGDHYNEQFF.